This T cell receptor beta chain is from a study of T-cell memory formation after mild COVID-19. About the research overall: Among the donors, TCR clusters were largely specific to each donor.

Study observations and caveats: CM and EM subsets held most contracting CD4+ clones; EMRA held CD8+ ones. Some responding clones appeared in pre-infection memory, suggesting cross-reactive memory joined.

In TCRdb, the 5' RACE reads were re-called with MiXCR into one record per CDR3 protein. This sample has around 310,000 distinct CDR3 sequences; 20% to 25% occur once, and the top ten carry around 20%. A word on this clonotype: Its antigen is not identified.

CDR3 size: 17 residues. V lost 4 bases to trimming and J lost 0 bases; unmatched junction nucleotides: 7. Germline V gene lookup returns CDR1 SGHRS and CDR2 YFSETQ. The rearrangement joins TRBV5-1 to TRBJ2-7, with 13 bases identical to TRBD2. Source material: PBMCs or a T cell subset sorted from them (not recorded which). This clonotype was obtained from a man in his late teens or twenties who had mild COVID-19 (a few samples of this study predate the infection). Cell type and time point are not known. The CDR3 DNA reads TGCGCCAGCAGCCCGGGACTAGCGGGGTACTTCTCCTACGAGCAGTACTTC. It specifies CASSPGLAGYFSYEQYF.